A few counts support the clone carrying this T cell receptor beta chain. Its target is unknown. This CDR3 has 13 residues. J lost 5 bases, V lost 2 bases, and 2 bases had no gene match. The germline gives CDR1 ENHRY, CDR2 SYGVKD. These data belong to a study of T cell repertoires in cytomegalovirus infection. Study-level points and caveats: The study found HLA-C-restricted CMV-specific TCR beta clonotypes dominating the ex vivo response. Using cumulative public TCR beta family frequency, the authors identified those who carried CMV together with the relevant HLA.

TCRdb analysed the reads with MiXCR anew, one entry per CDR3 protein. The sample shows 300,000 or so distinct CDR3 sequences, 20% to 25% of them seen only once. The TCR comes from a human donor in good health (CMV status not recorded). Some clones in this sample may be carry-over from other donors' samples. The chain carries TRBV10-3 and TRBJ1-1; 7 bases line up with TRBD1. Material: cultured PBMCs, obtained from culture after CMV antigen stimulation. The CDR3 bases are TGTGCCATCAGTGAGGACAGGGATACTGAAGCTTTCTTT. Its translation is CAISEDRDTEAFF.